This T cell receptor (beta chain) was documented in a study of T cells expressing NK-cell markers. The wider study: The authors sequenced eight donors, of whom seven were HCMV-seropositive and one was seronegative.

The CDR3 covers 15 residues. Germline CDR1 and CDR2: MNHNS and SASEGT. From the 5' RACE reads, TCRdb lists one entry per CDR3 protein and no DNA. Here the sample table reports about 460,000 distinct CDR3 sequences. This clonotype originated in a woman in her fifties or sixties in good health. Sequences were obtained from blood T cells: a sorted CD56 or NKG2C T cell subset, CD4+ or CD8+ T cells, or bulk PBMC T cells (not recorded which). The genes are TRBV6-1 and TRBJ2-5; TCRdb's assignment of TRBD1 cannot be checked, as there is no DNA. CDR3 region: CASTSGQGAGETQYF.